A selection of T cell receptor beta chains follows, all from one sample in a study of OX40 agonist ivuxolimab in advanced cancers. Generated by immunoSEQ multiplex PCR, the TCRdb table keeps only in-frame clones and is missing some. The sample holds 80,000 to 100,000 clones; roughly nine tenths are singletons and the top ten take 5.5%. The sample in question was CD4+ or CD8+ T cells sorted from blood, obtained in a trial of the OX40 agonist ivuxolimab. Receptors were obtained from an adult with an advanced solid tumor such as melanoma, head and neck, liver or kidney cancer. CDR3s include the opening cysteine and the closing phenylalanine or tryptophan. D genes are given only for firm matches. Clone size is stated in some rows and not others, as once, few, many or a class when expanded.

v_call	clone_size	d_call	j_call	cdr3_aa	cdr3_nt
TRBV4-1	-	TRBD2	TRBJ2-1	CASSQEGRGVSEQFF	TGCGCCAGCAGCCAAGAGGGCCGGGGGGTGAGTGAGCAGTTCTTC
TRBV7-3	-	TRBD2	TRBJ2-1	CASSLRPLAGGNEQFF	TGTGCCAGCAGCTTAAGGCCCCTAGCGGGAGGGAATGAGCAGTTCTTC
TRBV30	-	-	TRBJ1-5	CAWSPATGLYQPQHF	TGTGCCTGGAGTCCTGCCACCGGATTATATCAGCCCCAGCATTTT
TRBV7-2	-	-	TRBJ2-2	CASSLVSGTGELFF	TGTGCCAGCAGCTTAGTTTCCGGGACCGGGGAGCTGTTTTTT
TRBV6-6	-	-	TRBJ1-2	CASSYFSGEYGYTF	TGTGCCAGCAGTTACTTCTCAGGGGAATATGGCTACACCTTC
TRBV10-3	-	-	TRBJ2-5	CAISDTKLAQETQYF	TGTGCCATCAGTGATACTAAACTAGCCCAAGAGACCCAGTACTTC
TRBV7-2	-	-	TRBJ2-3	CASSLPRDATDTQYF	TGTGCCAGCAGCTTACCCCGGGACGCCACAGATACGCAGTATTTT
TRBV6-6	medium-sized	TRBD1	TRBJ2-7	CASVPLRDSVKYF	TGTGCCAGTGTCCCTCTACGGGACAGCGTTAAGTACTTC
TRBV7-2	-	-	TRBJ2-1	CASSYRNEQFF	TGTGCCAGCTCTTACAGAAATGAGCAGTTCTTC
TRBV6-5	once	-	TRBJ1-5	CASSYSKVYSNQPQHF	TGTGCCAGCAGTTACTCGAAAGTATATAGCAATCAGCCCCAGCATTTT
TRBV27	few	-	TRBJ1-4	CASRDTGNEKLFF	TGTGCCAGCAGGGACACGGGGAATGAAAAACTGTTTTTT
TRBV5-1	-	-	TRBJ1-1	CASSLGDLNTEAFF	TGCGCCAGCAGCCTGGGGGACTTGAACACTGAAGCTTTCTTT
TRBV10-3	few	-	TRBJ2-7	CATRLSDSYEQYF	TGTGCCACCCGCCTGAGCGACAGCTACGAGCAGTACTTC
TRBV19	-	TRBD2	TRBJ2-1	CASRPSTSGGWKQFF	TGTGCCAGTAGGCCCTCGACTAGCGGGGGCTGGAAACAGTTCTTC
TRBV6-1	-	-	TRBJ2-5	CASSDRSEYQETQYF	TGTGCCAGCAGTGACAGGTCAGAGTACCAAGAGACCCAGTACTTC
TRBV7-2	-	-	TRBJ2-5	CASSLVAEQETQYF	TGTGCCAGCAGCTTAGTTGCGGAGCAAGAGACCCAGTACTTC
TRBV6-1	-	TRBD1	TRBJ2-7	CASRPLRDRDYEQYF	TGTGCCAGCAGACCGCTCCGGGACAGGGACTACGAGCAGTACTTC
TRBV11-1	few	-	TRBJ2-1	CASSLDGRPYNEQFF	TGTGCCAGCAGCTTAGACGGCAGACCTTACAATGAGCAGTTCTTC